What follows describes a single TCR beta chain. Its antigen has not been determined. One base away there is no much larger clone; base qualities are not given. The cohort comprised under 700 healthy bone marrow donors. Cohort members were all nominally healthy when sampled, although unrecorded immune exposures were likely present. Of the roughly 700 cohort members, just under 300 had a positive CMV serostatus and roughly 370 had a negative one, while no CMV serostatus was recorded for the donor. A peripheral blood sample was collected from each donor, and TCR beta sequencing was performed on peripheral blood mononuclear cells. Genomic DNA was extracted from the blood cell samples with the Qiagen DNeasy Blood Extraction Kit. The record originates from a study of cytomegalovirus exposure and HLA in healthy donors listed by TCRdb under 2017. Regarding the study in general: According to an earlier analysis of several hundred of the donors, about 179 million T cells yielded approximately 120 million unique TCR beta sequences and approximately 280 Gb of sequence data. Roughly 300 gigabases of sequencing data and tens of millions of unique TCR sequences were included in an early release covering several hundred HLA-typed donors. Of the 398 genotyped donors, about 80% fell in the genetic ancestry cluster associated with self-reported Caucasian donors. The aim of the study was to test whether cataloging public T cell receptors could identify signatures of past pathogen exposure. The study used immunosequencing to profile the T cell repertoires of 666 subjects and linked those repertoires to cytomegalovirus serostatus. Besides the first cohort of 550 to 750 subjects, a separate validation cohort made up of roughly 120 different subjects was used. To predict cytomegalovirus infection status, the study brought together high-throughput TCR immunosequencing, statistical association of individual TCRs with disease status, and machine learning. In a later analysis, previously published TCR beta repertoires from fewer than 750 donors were re-analyzed and high-resolution HLA genotyping was added so that TCR occurrence patterns could be studied. The later analysis used no new phenotypic data to find candidate immune exposures, relying instead on TCR beta sequences and their occurrence across donors. An earlier analysis of more than 450 of the donors used high-throughput TCR beta sequencing to judge whether each TCR beta V gene segment behaved as functional or pseudogenic. Donor age, sex, ethnicity and CMV serostatus were collected together with the repertoire data. In a later genetic analysis, genome-wide SNP genotypes for about 55% of the roughly 700 donors were used, and that subset was treated as a discovery cohort. Every repertoire in the discovery cohort had been generated on one and the same sequencing platform. Class I and class II HLA loci were covered by the typing at four-digit resolution. Typing coverage differed by locus: A, B, C, DRB1 and DQB1 were typed in about 620-630 donors, DQA1 in about 560, DPA1 in 600 to 610, and DPB1 in 450 to 480. Because of strong linkage in the cohort, five DR-DQ haplotypes were treated as single units for association and clustering. On average, around 240,000 unique TCR beta nucleotide sequences were sequenced per donor among 350 to 400 genotyped donors of the cohort, with 15% to 20% of those sequences being non-productive.

For CDR1 and CDR2, the germline V gene (reference sequence) lists LNHDA and SQIVND. Measured from the cysteine to the phenylalanine, the CDR3 is 12 residues long. The DNA shown is the 36-base CDR3, in frame from base 1. Between the V and J ends, shortened by 7 bases and 3 bases respectively, the junction contains 7 bases. Broad study findings and their caveats: In a later analysis, HLA-associated TCR beta chains showed more clonal expansion and lower generation probabilities than non-associated chains that were equally common. In a later genetic analysis, fewer N-insertions in productive TCRs were reported among donors in an Asian-associated ancestry cluster than the roughly 700-donor mean. Because some donors lacked HLA typing at each locus, the association tests relied only on the typed subset. Most TCR sequences were observed very rarely across donors, whereas some public TCRs were present in many individuals. A further reported finding was that TCR beta sequences accurately predicted the HLA-A and HLA-B alleles for most subjects in the first cohort. The authors suggested that the approach could potentially be generalized to other disease states and immunological phenotypes. Sequencing depth was assumed to be roughly uniform across donors in the presence/absence analyses, though that assumption may not hold. A cluster of highly shared sequence variants was judged likely to represent a technical artifact of the sequencing pipeline. Cytomegalovirus status was reported to be diagnosed by the classifier with high specificity and sensitivity in both the original and validation cohorts. In an earlier analysis of over 550 of the donors, most TCR beta V segments were observed in productive rearrangements about 87% or about 30% of the time, broadly matching IMGT annotations. Assigning TCR associations to individual alleles was difficult when HLA alleles, especially DR and DQ, strongly co-occurred. In a later analysis, 16,951 TCR beta sequences were associated with specific HLA alleles at a false discovery rate of 0.05. In a later analysis, most CMV-associated TCR beta chains were found to appear HLA-restricted, with HLA associations seemingly driven largely by CMV exposure. Some IMGT-functional V segments, including TRBV6-2 and TRBV6-3, could not be told apart with the 87-base-pair reads, so those segments were excluded. In vitro tests confirmed that a few of the cytomegalovirus-associated TCR beta chains recognize cytomegalovirus antigens. A later analysis found that TCR association rates varied across HLA loci, with DRB1 alleles showing the most associated TCRs and HLA-C alleles the fewest. The only immune exposure information available for the cohort was CMV serostatus. According to a later analysis, parvovirus B19, influenza, CMV and Epstein-Barr virus appeared linked to several top co-occurrence clusters. In this cohort, only TCR beta chains were sequenced, and detectable features were limited by the absence of alpha or paired-chain data. In the study, roughly 160 TCR beta chains were listed as associated with cytomegalovirus. Linkage disequilibrium might explain the correlated functional status among segregating V segments, but an unknown experimental factor could not be excluded. The earlier analysis of about 600 of the donors excluded roughly 16 rarely observed V segments, including chromosome 9 orphons, because counts were too low. An association between a missense DCLRE1C variant and V-gene and J-gene trimming of TCR beta chains was found in a later genetic analysis and replicated in an independent cohort.

Library method: the immunoSEQ multiplex PCR assay. The multiplex PCR relied on a mix of 60 forward primers for TCR Vbeta segments and 13 reverse primers for TCR Jbeta segments. Amplification of the CDR3 region of rearranged TCR beta genes was performed with a multiplex PCR assay on genomic DNA. On the Illumina HiSeq System, the amplified TCR beta libraries were sequenced as 87-base-pair reads. In the original analysis: In a later analysis, 80 million or so unique TCR beta chains were counted across the 650 to 750 repertoires, and some 10 million of these chains were shared by at least two donors. A nearest-neighbor algorithm error-corrected the raw reads and collapsed the reads into unique sequences, merging closely related sequences to remove PCR and sequencing errors. To assign V, D and J gene segments, CDR3 sequences were aligned to IMGT reference sequences. For a sequence to be retained, a match of at least six nucleotides to both a V gene segment and a J gene segment was required. Rearrangements were called productive when the CDR3 lacked stop codons and stayed in frame with V and J; all others were non-productive. CDR3 was defined by IMGT convention, running from the second conserved V-encoded cysteine to the conserved J-encoded phenylalanine. The earlier analysis of approximately 590 of the donors excluded any sequence lacking an unambiguous match to a single V gene segment. In an earlier analysis of 450 to 700 of the donors, V segments were called functional above 56.7% productive rearrangements and were called segregating when the between-donor standard deviation exceeded 5%. To diagnose cytomegalovirus status from the catalog of TCR beta chain sequences, a statistical classification framework was built. V and J gene assignment, in a later analysis, came from comparing TCR nucleotide sequences with IMGT/GENE-DB human TR gene sequences. Using the TCRdist pipeline, a later analysis assigned CDR3 sequences along with most-parsimonious VDJ recombination scenarios. In a later analysis, every TCR beta chain was defined by the combination of its CDR3 amino acid sequence and its V-gene family, and reads without a unique V-gene family were dropped. As a way to deal with suspected cross-contamination and a sequencing artifact, a later analysis dropped 592 nucleotide sequences that were highly shared and had low generation probability. A later analysis calculated a clonal expansion index for each public chain from normalized within-repertoire ranks of inferred template counts. A later analysis computed generation probabilities with a VDJ recombination model fitted to out-of-frame rearrangements, and checked the results against IGoR. In a later analysis, TCR-TCR, TCR-HLA and TCR-CMV co-occurrence was scored with hypergeometric tests, and a repertoire-size bias correction was applied to TCR pairs. In a later analysis, false discovery rates were estimated by permuting HLA or CMV assignments 20 times. In a later analysis, co-occurring TCRs were grouped using DBSCAN, with TCRdist sequence similarity added in when clustering inside HLA-allele-positive subsets. Repertoires with fewer than 30,000 or more than 120,000 public chains were left out of co-occurrence clustering, as were five repertoires with anomalous nucleotide sharing. Imported from immuneACCESS, the table was reduced by TCRdb to in-frame sequences with V and J called. These copies leave out some clones; in studies compared against another copy, an unresolved V gene accounts for under half, and the cause of the remainder is not known. V, J and clone size were drawn from that table, and D and trimming were deduced from the DNA. This sample is represented by approximately 100,000 clones; 74% of them were singletons. The top ten clones comprise around 2% of the sample.

The receptor chain draws on TRBV19 and TRBJ1-5; no D gene call is confident. The receptor's source is a human donor in good health. Sequences were obtained from PBMCs. The CDR3 protein sequence reads: CASKSTNQPQHF. The nucleotides read TGTGCCAGTAAGAGTACCAATCAGCCCCAGCATTTT.